A single sample is the source of the 15 T cell receptor beta chains below, sequenced in a study of blood T cells in healthy people across ages. Sample-barcoded 5' priming and a J-beta primer mix drove a second PCR of roughly 7 to 11 cycles. Using its own MiXCR run on the 5' RACE reads, TCRdb lists one record per CDR3 protein. The table records over a million distinct CDR3 sequences, roughly 40% of them present only once. The sequenced sample consisted of blood. The receptors derive from a young woman in good health.

CDR3 residues: CSASPGTSGRVGEQYF. The CDR3 DNA is TGCAGTGCTAGCCCCGGGACTAGCGGGAGGGTAGGCGAGCAGTACTTC. This chain joins TRBV20-1 and TRBJ2-7; 16 positions match TRBD2. The trim removed 3 bases at V and 6 bases at J, leaving 8 bases unmatched. The CDR3 consists of 16 residues. Germline V gene sequence: CDR1 DFQATT, CDR2 SNEGSKA (reference sequence).

The chain links TRBV10-3 to TRBJ2-1; possible D gene TRBD2, 6 bases. The CDR3 contains 13 residues. Germline lookup yields CDR1 ENHRY and CDR2 SYGVKD. With 10 bases removed from V and 7 bases from J, the gap between germline ends came to 17 bases. CDR3 protein: CATSLGGTNEQFF. In DNA, the CDR3 is TGTGCCACATCGTTGGGAGGTACGAATGAGCAGTTCTTC.

The CDR3 nucleotides read TGTGCCAGCCATCATCCGGGGAGAGAGACCCAGTACTTC. Encoded protein: CASHHPGRETQYF. The chain recombines TRBV7-6 with TRBJ2-5; perhaps TRBD2 as D (5 bases). Germline loops: CDR1 SGHVS, CDR2 FNYEAQ. With 8 bases removed from V and 4 bases from J, the gap between germline ends came to 14 bases. The CDR3 consists of 13 residues.

The chain links TRBV5-1 to TRBJ2-7, with D perhaps assigned TRBD1 or TRBD2 (7 bases each). V gave up 4 bases and J gave up 4 bases, with 18 bases separating them. The germline V gene encodes CDR1 SGHRS and CDR2 YFSETQ. This CDR3 comprises 15 residues. CDR3 residues: CASSPSGGGEYEQYF. For the CDR3, the DNA is TGCGCCAGCAGCCCCTCAGGGGGGGGCGAATACGAGCAGTACTTC.

The chain links TRBV18 to TRBJ2-3; the match to TRBD2 covers 9 bases. From germline, CDR1 is KGHSH and CDR2 LQKENI. V trimming: 7 bases; J trimming: 0 bases; junction bases outside the gene matches: 8. This CDR3 contains 16 residues. CDR3 loop: CASFPSGRRSTDTQYF. The DNA for the CDR3 is TGTGCCAGCTTTCCCAGCGGGAGGAGGAGCACAGATACGCAGTATTTT.

This clonotype was counted between two and nine times. This sequence joins TRBV10-3 and TRBJ1-5; possibly TRBD1 for D (5 bases). Germline values: CDR1 ENHRY, CDR2 SYGVKD. CDR3 length equals 15 residues. Trimming shortened V by 6 bases and J by 0 bases, and 12 bases separated the two germline ends. Here the CDR3 DNA reads TGTGCCATCAGCGGGACTGGATATAGCAATCAGCCCCAGCATTTT. Translated, it gives CAISGTGYSNQPQHF.

This chain uses TRBV5-1 with TRBJ2-7; 7 nucleotides agree with TRBD2. Germline V gene lookup returns CDR1 SGHRS and CDR2 YFSETQ. This CDR3 spans 17 amino acids. The V and J ends lost 2 bases and 1 base, in that order; junction bases with no gene match: 12. The CDR3 DNA sequence: TGCGCCAGCAGCTTTAGGTCCGGGCGGGGACTATCCTACGAGCAGTACTTC. Translation: CASSFRSGRGLSYEQYF.

This clonotype showed up many times. The chain is built from TRBV29-1 and TRBJ2-6; no firm D call. V lost 4 bases and J lost 0, with 7 bases in between. The germline V gene has CDR1 SQVTM and CDR2 ANQGSEA. CDR3 length: 14 residues. The CDR3 protein is CSVVISSGANVLTF. In DNA, the CDR3 is TGCAGCGTTGTCATTAGCTCTGGGGCCAACGTCCTGACTTTC.

This chain uses TRBV6-6 with TRBJ2-3; possible D gene TRBD1, 5 bases. Trimming took 0 bases from V and 1 from J, leaving 14 bases between them. Per germline, CDR1 MNHNY and CDR2 SVGAGI (reference sequence). This CDR3 has 17 amino acids. This CDR3 reads CASSYSSVGRGTDTQYF. The CDR3 nucleotides are TGTGCCAGCAGTTACTCTTCCGTAGGCAGGGGCACAGATACGCAGTATTTT.

This clonotype has more than one count but fewer than ten. The V and J genes are TRBV12-3 or TRBV12-4 and TRBJ1-2; D unclear. The CDR3 extends over 14 amino acids. The V and J ends lost 4 bases and 4 bases respectively, with 13 bases between them. CDR3 in DNA: TGTGCCAGCAGTTACACACGGAGTACCTATGGCTACACCTTC. This codes for CASSYTRSTYGYTF.

The chain joins TRBV18 to TRBJ1-1; D gene uncertain. This CDR3 comprises 14 residues. V gave up 3 bases and J gave up 0 bases, with 8 bases separating them. CDR1 is KGHSH and CDR2 is LQKENI in the germline V gene. CDR3 nucleotide sequence: TGTGCCAGCTCACCGGTCCCAGTGAACACTGAAGCTTTCTTT. It specifies CASSPVPVNTEAFF.

V usage is TRBV20-1 and J usage is TRBJ2-7, with D possibly matching TRBD1 (5 bases). The CDR3 extends over 13 amino acids. V was pared by 0 bases and J by 3 bases, with 9 bases between. Per the germline V gene, CDR1 is DFQATT and CDR2 is SNEGSKA (reference sequence). Here the CDR3 reads CSARELDSYEQYF. CDR3 in DNA: TGCAGTGCTAGAGAGCTCGACAGCTACGAGCAGTACTTC.

In this sample, this clonotype turned up a few times. The rearrangement links TRBV6-6 to TRBJ1-2; TRBD1 matches at 7 bases. CDR3 length: 13 amino acids. The germline CDR1 and CDR2 sequences are MNHNY and SVGAGI (reference sequence). V was pared by 4 bases and J by 6 bases, with 5 bases of the junction left unmatched. CDR3 sequence (DNA): TGTGCCAGCAGTTTTGGCAGGGGGAATGGCTACACCTTC. This translates into CASSFGRGNGYTF.

This clonotype came up a few times. The chain couples TRBV21-1 to TRBJ2-5; no DNA check was done on the table's D call, TRBD1. The J call is doubtful: the DNA matches TRBJ2-7 better. TRBV21-1 is a recognized pseudogene. The CDR3 spans 17 residues. Here the CDR3 DNA reads TGTGCCAGCAGCAAAACTTGGAGAGGGACAGACCTGGGCGAGCAGTACTTC. As protein: CASSKTWRGTDLGEQYF.

This rearrangement joins TRBV5-1 to TRBJ2-3, with D possibly called TRBD1 or TRBD2 (6 bases each). Germline loops: CDR1 SGHRS, CDR2 YFSETQ. Trimming cost V 4 bases and J 0 bases, with 15 bases left between them. CDR3 length: 16 amino acids. The CDR3, as DNA: TGCGCCAGCAGCCCGGGGGCTACCGCCAGCACAGATACGCAGTATTTT. Residues: CASSPGATASTDTQYF.